This TCR beta chain was recovered during a study of T cell repertoires in cytomegalovirus infection. Study-wide context: Indications of both CMV infection and matching HLA type were provided by public TCR beta signatures. General study points: Summed public TCR beta family frequency identified CMV carriers bearing the relevant HLA. Dominating the ex vivo response were HLA-C-restricted CMV-specific TCR beta clonotypes.

This clonotype has a count of ten or more. The antigen is not known. TCRdb processed the reads anew with MiXCR; each CDR3 protein has one entry. The sample records more than 75,000 distinct CDR3 sequences, around 3.5% being singletons. The V end lost 2 bases, the J end lost 3 bases, and 14 bases lay between the germline ends. Looked up from germline, CDR1 is SEHNR and CDR2 is FQNEAQ (reference sequence). The CDR3 has 16 amino acids. Sequencing used PBMCs. This sequence was found in a human donor in good health (CMV status not recorded). Some clones in this sample may be carry-over from other donors' samples. The rearrangement joins TRBV7-9 to TRBJ1-5; D is perhaps TRBD1 (5 bases). The CDR3 here is CASSLTGDFVNQPQHF. DNA of the CDR3: TGTGCCAGCAGCTTAACAGGAGACTTTGTCAATCAGCCCCAGCATTTT.